This record concerns one T cell receptor (beta chain) sequence. Measured with immunoSEQ multiplex PCR; TCRdb has only the in-frame clones, and not every one. The table includes 25,000 to 35,000 clones, about 79% detected once. The germline gives CDR1 ENHRY, CDR2 SYGVKD. The trim removed 4 bases at V and 4 bases at J, leaving 7 bases unmatched. The CDR3 loop spans 15 amino acids. The data were obtained in a study of blood T cell repertoires in COVID-19. The material sequenced was peripheral blood. The chain has TRBV10-3 and TRBJ2-5; TRBD1 matches at 9 bases. This receptor was identified in a human donor in a cohort sampled during active COVID-19. This CDR3 reads CAISAGTGLGETQYF. CDR3 nucleotides: TGTGCCATCAGTGCAGGGACAGGGTTGGGAGAGACCCAGTACTTC.